This TCR beta chain derives from a study of CD8+ T cells in alopecia areata. Findings of the study overall: Scalp sequencing captures resident alphabeta T cells of normal skin too. Sharing of TCR sequences between patients (possibly for HLA-related reasons) was less clear than in mice.

In regard to this clone: Its specificity is not known.

TCR sequencing used cDNA made by reverse transcription of extracted RNA. Data came from immunoSEQ multiplex PCR; TCRdb stores just in-frame clones and leaves some out. Of around 120,000 clones detected, around two fifths appear once; the ten largest clones hold approximately 2.8%. The V and J ends lost 6 bases and 3 bases respectively, with 11 bases between them. Germline V lookup: CDR1 SNHLY, CDR2 FYNNEI. There are 13 residues in the CDR3. Alopecia areata patients provided lesional scalp punch biopsies and peripheral blood. This sequence originates from a human donor with alopecia areata. Material: CD4+ T cells sorted from blood. The gene calls are TRBV2 and TRBJ1-1; the D gene is possibly TRBD1 (5 bases). The CDR3 reads CASRPTVDTEAFF. The CDR3, as DNA: TGTGCCAGCAGGCCGACAGTGGACACTGAAGCTTTCTTT.